These 18 T cell receptor beta chains share one sample of origin, sequenced in a study of T cells after yellow fever vaccination. TCRdb used MiXCR to reprocess the 5' RACE reads, holding one entry per CDR3 protein. Here the sample spans hundreds of thousands of distinct CDR3 sequences, around 4% being singletons. The material sequenced was PBMCs, taken on the day of the yellow fever booster vaccination. These receptor sequences come from a man aged 18-30 years who received the YFV17D yellow fever vaccine.

This clonotype has a handful of counts. J is TRBJ1-4 and V is TRBV4-1; D not resolved. Germline values: CDR1 MGHRA, CDR2 YSYEKL. The V end was cut by 1 base, the J end by 13 bases, with 13 bases between. The CDR3 totals 13 residues. In DNA form, the CDR3 reads TGCGCCAGCAGCCAAGTCCACCGGGAAGTACTGTTTTTT. It yields the protein CASSQVHREVLFF.

This clonotype was recorded many times. The chain uses TRBV20-1 and TRBJ2-7, with unresolved D. From germline, CDR1 is DFQATT and CDR2 SNEGSKA (reference sequence). V was clipped by 5 bases and J by 6 bases, with 11 bases between them. The CDR3 covers 11 residues. CDR3 protein: CSAARTVEQYF. The CDR3 region has the DNA TGCAGTGCTGCACGGACGGTCGAGCAGTACTTC.

A note on this clonotype: One base away lies a much larger clone, so this may be a sequencing read error. The chain combines TRBV20-1 with TRBJ1-2, with D unclear. V lost 5 bases to trimming and J lost 0 bases, with 16 bases between them. Germline CDR1 is DFQATT and CDR2 is SNEGSKA (reference sequence). CDR3 length: 15 residues. CDR3 sequence reads: CSAQEDGSANYGYTF. The CDR3 DNA follows: TGCAGTGCTCAAGAGGATGGGTCAGCTAACTATGGCTACACCTTC.

This clonotype was counted at least ten times. The chain joins TRBV7-8 to TRBJ1-2, with TRBD1 identical over 9 bases. Trimming removed 3 bases from V and 4 bases from J; junction bases left unmatched: 3. In germline, CDR1 is SGHVS, CDR2 FQNEAQ. CDR3 size: 14 residues. CDR3 DNA sequence: TGTGCCAGCAGCTTGGACAGGGGAGCCTATGGCTACACCTTC. It specifies CASSLDRGAYGYTF. Based on the CDR3 plus reference TRBV7-8 and TRBJ1-2, the full variable domain is GAGVSQSPRYKVAKRGQDVALRCDPISGHVSLFWYQQALGQGPEFLTYFQNEAQLDKSGLPSDRFFAERPEGSVSTLKIQRTQQEDSAVYLCASSLDRGAYGYTFGSGTRLTVV.

This clonotype came up many times. This chain links TRBV7-2 with TRBJ1-2; D is undetermined. V dropped 2 bases and J dropped 7 bases, with 11 bases sitting between them. Germline V gives CDR1 SGHTA, CDR2 FQGNSA. CDR3 length: 13 residues. CDR3 sequence: CASSLTAFTGYTF. Here the CDR3 DNA reads TGTGCCAGCAGCTTAACGGCGTTCACTGGCTACACCTTC.

This clonotype was seen repeatedly, ten times or more. V usage is TRBV4-1 and J usage is TRBJ2-3, with 7 bases lining up with TRBD2. Trimming cost V 2 bases and J 3 bases; bases outside gene matches: 8. Germline CDR1 MGHRA, CDR2 YSYEKL. This CDR3 is built from 16 residues. The CDR3 sequence: CASSQTPLGGTDTQYF. CDR3 nucleotide sequence: TGCGCCAGCAGCCAAACCCCCTTGGGGGGGACAGATACGCAGTATTTT.

This clonotype occurred many times. V usage is TRBV7-8 and J usage is TRBJ2-6; D may correspond to TRBD1 or TRBD2 (7 bases each). The CDR3 runs to 16 residues. The V and J ends lost 4 bases and 1 base respectively, with 11 bases between them. Germline V gene data show CDR1 as SGHVS and CDR2 as FQNEAQ. The CDR3 DNA reads TGTGCCAGCAGCTCAGGGGGGGGTTCTGGGGCCAACGTCCTGACTTTC. Its translation is CASSSGGGSGANVLTF.

This clonotype has a count of ten or more. This chain uses TRBV7-9 with TRBJ2-1; the match to TRBD2 covers 7 bases. The V gene's germline CDR1 is SEHNR and CDR2 FQNEAQ (reference sequence). This CDR3 spans 14 amino acids. V trimming: 2 bases; J trimming: 7 bases; junction bases outside the gene matches: 5. This CDR3 reads CASSLFDGGNEQFF. In DNA form, the CDR3 reads TGTGCCAGCAGCTTATTCGACGGGGGGAATGAGCAGTTCTTC.

This clonotype was recorded many times. The chain joins TRBV5-1 to TRBJ2-2; perhaps TRBD1 as D (5 bases). CDR1 is SGHRS and CDR2 is YFSETQ in the germline V gene. The CDR3 is 14 residues long. The germline V and J ends were trimmed by 1 base and 7 bases, with 11 bases remaining between them. Here the CDR3 DNA reads TGCGCCAGCAGCTTGAGGGAACAGGACGGGGAGCTGTTTTTT. It yields the protein CASSLREQDGELFF.

This clonotype showed up many times. V is TRBV7-2 and J is TRBJ2-3; D is undetermined. CDR1 and CDR2 (germline): SGHTA, FQGNSA. There are 16 residues in the CDR3. Between the trimmed V and J ends, which lost 1 base and 2 bases, there was a span of 13 bases. The CDR3 is CASSLVVGSTTDTQYF. Here the CDR3 DNA reads TGTGCCAGCAGCTTAGTGGTGGGTTCCACCACAGATACGCAGTATTTT. Combining the CDR3 with reference TRBV7-2 and TRBJ2-3 gives the whole variable domain GAGVSQSPSNKVTEKGKDVELRCDPISGHTALYWYRQSLGQGLEFLIYFQGNSAPDKSGLPSDRFSAERTGGSVSTLTIQRTQQEDSAVYLCASSLVVGSTTDTQYFGPGTRLTVL.

This clonotype was detected many times. Here the CDR3 reads CASSEAIGQQETQYF. CDR3 DNA sequence: TGTGCCAGCAGTGAAGCAATCGGGCAGCAAGAGACCCAGTACTTC. The chain joins TRBV6-1 to TRBJ2-5, with D uncertain. V was cut by 0 bases and J by 2 bases, with 10 bases left in between. Germline loops: CDR1 MNHNS, CDR2 SASEGT. This CDR3 has 15 residues.

Points on this clonotype: A much larger clone sits a single nucleotide away, making a read error possible. This sequence joins TRBV20-1 and TRBJ1-5; tentative D call: TRBD1 (5 bases). The CDR3 contains 13 residues. Trimming took off 2 bases at V and 4 bases at J, with 9 bases between the two ends. CDR1 DFQATT and CDR2 SNEGSKA come from the germline V gene (reference sequence). The CDR3 bases are TGCAGTGCTAGAAGACGGACAAATCAGCCCCAGCATTTT. Amino acids: CSARRRTNQPQHF.

V usage is TRBV6-5 and J usage is TRBJ1-4; TRBD1 agrees at 9 bases. J was trimmed by 4 bases and V by 5 bases; bases with no gene match: 11. The CDR3 extends over 17 amino acids. Germline values: CDR1 MNHEY, CDR2 SVGAGI. CDR3 region: CASSRGTGNALNEKLFF. In nucleotides, the CDR3 is TGTGCCAGCAGTCGTGGGACAGGGAACGCCCTTAATGAAAAACTGTTTTTT.

This clonotype was seen many times. The chain is built from TRBV12-3 or TRBV12-4 and TRBJ1-6; D unresolved. This CDR3 contains 15 residues. Trimming stripped 2 bases from V and 7 bases from J, with 12 bases between. The CDR3 bases are TGTGCCAGCAGTTTATTGGCGGGGAGCAATTCACCCCTCCACTTT. Translated: CASSLLAGSNSPLHF.

This clonotype was counted at least ten times. This chain connects TRBV5-6 to TRBJ1-2, with unresolved D. CDR3 length: 12 residues. Germline CDR1 is SGHDT and CDR2 is YYEEEE. V shed 7 bases and J shed 3 bases, with 10 bases lying between them. CDR3 protein: CASFFQDYGYTF. DNA of the CDR3: TGTGCCAGCTTCTTCCAGGACTATGGCTACACCTTC.

This clonotype occurred many times. CDR3: CASSPPRGRVTYEQYF. The CDR3 nucleotides are TGTGCCAGCAGCCCCCCCCGGGGCAGGGTAACCTACGAGCAGTACTTC. This chain uses TRBV7-9 with TRBJ2-7; either TRBD1 or TRBD2 may fit D (5 bases each). Germline assignment: CDR1 SEHNR and CDR2 FQNEAQ (reference sequence). V was trimmed by 5 bases and J by 2 bases, leaving 19 bases between them. The CDR3 contains 16 residues.

In this sample, this clonotype turned up many times. J is TRBJ2-2 and V is TRBV5-1; D ambiguous. Trimming cost V 5 bases and J 3 bases, with 5 bases left between them. CDR1 is SGHRS and CDR2 is YFSETQ in the germline V gene. The CDR3 runs 12 residues. The CDR3 sequence: CASRQDTGELFF. The CDR3 DNA follows: TGCGCCAGCAGGCAGGACACCGGGGAGCTGTTTTTT.

This clonotype has a count of ten or more. This sequence joins TRBV27 and TRBJ2-5, with D perhaps given as TRBD1 or TRBD2 (5 bases each). V gave up 5 bases and J gave up 2 bases, with 18 bases separating them. The CDR3 length is 16 residues. The germline gives CDR1 MNHEY, CDR2 SMNVEV (reference sequence). This CDR3 reads CASSPWVGVTQETQYF. The CDR3 DNA sequence: TGTGCCAGCAGTCCCTGGGTGGGGGTCACTCAAGAGACCCAGTACTTC.